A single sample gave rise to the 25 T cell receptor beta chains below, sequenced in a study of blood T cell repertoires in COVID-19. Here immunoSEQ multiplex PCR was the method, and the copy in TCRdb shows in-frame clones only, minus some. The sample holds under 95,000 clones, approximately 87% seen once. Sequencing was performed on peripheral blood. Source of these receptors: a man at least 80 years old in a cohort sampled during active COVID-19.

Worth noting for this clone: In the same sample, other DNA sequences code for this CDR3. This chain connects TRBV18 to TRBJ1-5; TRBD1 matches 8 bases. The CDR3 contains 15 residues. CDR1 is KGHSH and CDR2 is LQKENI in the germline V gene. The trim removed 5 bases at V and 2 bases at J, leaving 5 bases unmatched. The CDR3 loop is CASSGQGGGNQPQHF. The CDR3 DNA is TGTGCCAGCTCAGGACAGGGAGGGGGCAATCAGCCCCAGCATTTT.

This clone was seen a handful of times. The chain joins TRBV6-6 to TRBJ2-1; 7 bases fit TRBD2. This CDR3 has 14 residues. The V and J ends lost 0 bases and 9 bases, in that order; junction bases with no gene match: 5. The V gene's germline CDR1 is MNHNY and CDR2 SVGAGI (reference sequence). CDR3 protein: CASSYSQRLAEQFF. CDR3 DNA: TGTGCCAGCAGTTACTCGCAACGACTAGCTGAGCAGTTCTTC.

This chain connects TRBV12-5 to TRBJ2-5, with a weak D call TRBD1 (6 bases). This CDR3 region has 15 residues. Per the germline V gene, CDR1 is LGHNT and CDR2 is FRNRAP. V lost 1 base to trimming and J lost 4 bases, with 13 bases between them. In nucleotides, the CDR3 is TGTGCTAGTGGTTTGGGGACAGCCGTGGGAGAGACCCAGTACTTC. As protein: CASGLGTAVGETQYF.

The DNA for the CDR3 is TGTGCCAGCAGCTCCGGGACAGGGGGTAACTCCTACGAGCAGTACGTC. Translated: CASSSGTGGNSYEQYV. This rearrangement joins TRBV14 to TRBJ2-7; TRBD1 aligns across 11 bases. The CDR3 extends over 16 amino acids. V was pared by 5 bases and J by 0 bases, with 6 bases of the junction left unmatched. Germline V gene data show CDR1 as SGHDN and CDR2 as FVKESK.

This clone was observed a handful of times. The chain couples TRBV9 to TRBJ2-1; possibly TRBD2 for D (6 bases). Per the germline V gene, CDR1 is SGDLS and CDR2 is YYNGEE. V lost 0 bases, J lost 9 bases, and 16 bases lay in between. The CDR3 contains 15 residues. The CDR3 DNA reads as TGTGCCAGCAGCGTAGAACCAGGGAGGAAAGGTGAGCAGTTCTTC. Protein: CASSVEPGRKGEQFF.

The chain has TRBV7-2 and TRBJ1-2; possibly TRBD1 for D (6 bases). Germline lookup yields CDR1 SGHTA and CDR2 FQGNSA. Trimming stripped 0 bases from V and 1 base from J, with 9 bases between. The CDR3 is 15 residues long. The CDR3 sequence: CASSLADSNNYGYTF. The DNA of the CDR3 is TGTGCCAGCAGCTTAGCGGACAGCAATAACTATGGCTACACCTTC.

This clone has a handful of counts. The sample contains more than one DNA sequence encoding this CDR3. The CDR3 here is CASSQDQINYGYTF. The CDR3 DNA is TGCGCCAGCAGCCAAGATCAGATTAACTATGGCTACACCTTC. This chain connects TRBV4-3 to TRBJ1-2; D remains ambiguous. The CDR3 is 14 amino acids. Trimming shortened V by 0 bases and J by 1 base, and 6 bases separated the two germline ends. CDR1 and CDR2 from the germline V gene are LGHNA and YSLEER.

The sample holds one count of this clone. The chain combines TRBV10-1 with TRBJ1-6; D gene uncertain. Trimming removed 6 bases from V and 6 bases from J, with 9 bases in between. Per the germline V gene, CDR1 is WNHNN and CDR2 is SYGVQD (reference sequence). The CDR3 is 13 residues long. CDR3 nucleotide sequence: TGCGCCAGCAGCCGTGGCGGTAATTCACCCCTCCACTTT. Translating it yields CASSRGGNSPLHF.

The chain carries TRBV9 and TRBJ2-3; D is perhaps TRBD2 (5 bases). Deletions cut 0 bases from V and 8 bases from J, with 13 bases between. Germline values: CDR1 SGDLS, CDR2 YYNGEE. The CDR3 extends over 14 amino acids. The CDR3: CASSVERSGSTQYF. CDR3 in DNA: TGTGCCAGCAGCGTAGAAAGGAGTGGGAGTACGCAGTATTTT.

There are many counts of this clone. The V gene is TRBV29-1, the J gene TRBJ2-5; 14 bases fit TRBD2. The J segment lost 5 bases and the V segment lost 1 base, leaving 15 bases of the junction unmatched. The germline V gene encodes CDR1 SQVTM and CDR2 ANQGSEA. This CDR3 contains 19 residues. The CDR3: CSVEGEWTSGGLRGETQYF. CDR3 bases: TGCAGCGTTGAAGGGGAGTGGACTAGCGGGGGGCTCAGGGGGGAGACCCAGTACTTC.

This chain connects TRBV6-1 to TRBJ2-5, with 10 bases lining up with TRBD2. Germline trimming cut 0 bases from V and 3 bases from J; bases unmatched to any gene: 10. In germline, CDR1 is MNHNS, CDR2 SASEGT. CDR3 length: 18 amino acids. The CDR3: CASSEALRGAGGKETQYF. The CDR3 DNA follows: TGTGCCAGCAGTGAAGCGCTTCGAGGAGCGGGGGGGAAAGAGACCCAGTACTTC.

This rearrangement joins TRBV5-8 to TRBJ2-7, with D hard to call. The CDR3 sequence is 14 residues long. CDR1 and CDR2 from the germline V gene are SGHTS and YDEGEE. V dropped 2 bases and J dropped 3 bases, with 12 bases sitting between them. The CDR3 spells CASSLEPGYYEQYV. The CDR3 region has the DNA TGTGCCAGCAGCTTAGAACCGGGTTACTACGAGCAGTACGTC.

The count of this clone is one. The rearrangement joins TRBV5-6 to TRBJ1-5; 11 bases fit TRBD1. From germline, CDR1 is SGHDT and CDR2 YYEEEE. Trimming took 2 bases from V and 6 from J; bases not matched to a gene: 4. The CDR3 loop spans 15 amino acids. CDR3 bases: TGTGCCAGCAGCTTCATGGACAGGGGGCTTCAGCCCCAGCATTTT. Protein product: CASSFMDRGLQPQHF.

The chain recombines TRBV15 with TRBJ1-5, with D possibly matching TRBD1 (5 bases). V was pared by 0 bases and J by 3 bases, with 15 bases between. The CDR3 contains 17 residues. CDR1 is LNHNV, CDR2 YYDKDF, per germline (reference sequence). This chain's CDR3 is CATSRDQGPGTNQPQHF. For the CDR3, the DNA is TGTGCCACCAGCAGAGATCAGGGCCCCGGAACCAATCAGCCCCAGCATTTT.

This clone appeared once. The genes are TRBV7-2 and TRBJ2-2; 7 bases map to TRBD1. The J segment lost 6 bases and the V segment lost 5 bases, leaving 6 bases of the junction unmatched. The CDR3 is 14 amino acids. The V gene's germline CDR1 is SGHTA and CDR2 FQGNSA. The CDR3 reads CASSRPQGAGELFF. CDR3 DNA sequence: TGTGCCAGCAGCCGGCCCCAGGGGGCCGGGGAGCTGTTTTTT.

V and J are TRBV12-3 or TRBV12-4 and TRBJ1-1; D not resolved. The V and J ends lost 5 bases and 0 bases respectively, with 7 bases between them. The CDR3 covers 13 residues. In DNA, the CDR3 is TGTGCCAGCAGTCGAGCCATGAACACTGAAGCTTTCTTT. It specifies CASSRAMNTEAFF.

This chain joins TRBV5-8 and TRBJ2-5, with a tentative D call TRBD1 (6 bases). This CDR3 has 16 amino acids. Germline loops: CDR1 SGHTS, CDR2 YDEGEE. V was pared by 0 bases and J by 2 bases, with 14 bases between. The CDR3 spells CASSLGGQIPQETQYF. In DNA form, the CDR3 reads TGTGCCAGCAGCTTGGGGGGACAAATCCCGCAAGAGACCCAGTACTTC.

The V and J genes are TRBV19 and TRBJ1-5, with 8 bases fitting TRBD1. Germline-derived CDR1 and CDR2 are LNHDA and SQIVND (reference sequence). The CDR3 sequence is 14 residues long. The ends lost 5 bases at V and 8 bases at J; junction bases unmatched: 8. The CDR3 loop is CASSADRGLEPQHF. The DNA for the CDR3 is TGTGCCAGTAGTGCCGACAGGGGCTTGGAGCCCCAGCATTTT.

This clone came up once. The CDR3 sequence: CASSFWSGDGTDTQYF. In DNA form, the CDR3 reads TGTGCCAGCAGCTTCTGGAGCGGGGACGGCACAGATACGCAGTATTTT. This chain links TRBV7-6 with TRBJ2-3; TRBD2 agrees at 7 bases. Germline CDR1 and CDR2: SGHVS and FNYEAQ. V shed 3 bases and J 1 base; nucleotides not matched to a gene: 7. The CDR3 runs to 16 residues.

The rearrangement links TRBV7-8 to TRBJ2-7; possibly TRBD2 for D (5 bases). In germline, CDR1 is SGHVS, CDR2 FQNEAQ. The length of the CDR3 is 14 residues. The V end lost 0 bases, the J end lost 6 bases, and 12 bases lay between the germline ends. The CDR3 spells CASSLATVEGEQYV. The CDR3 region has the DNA TGTGCCAGCAGCTTAGCAACCGTCGAGGGCGAGCAGTACGTC.

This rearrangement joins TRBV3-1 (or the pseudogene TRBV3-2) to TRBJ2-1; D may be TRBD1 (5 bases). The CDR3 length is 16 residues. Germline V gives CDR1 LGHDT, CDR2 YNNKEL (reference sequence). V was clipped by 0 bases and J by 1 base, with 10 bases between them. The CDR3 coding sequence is TGTGCCAGCAGCCAAGATTTTTCAGGGTCCTACAATGAGCAGTTCTTC. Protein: CASSQDFSGSYNEQFF.

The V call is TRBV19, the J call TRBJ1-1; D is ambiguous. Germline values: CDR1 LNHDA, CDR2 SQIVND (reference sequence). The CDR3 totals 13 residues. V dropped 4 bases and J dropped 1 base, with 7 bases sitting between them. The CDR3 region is CASSTLRNTEAFF. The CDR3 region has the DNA TGTGCCAGTAGTACACTAAGGAACACTGAAGCTTTCTTT.

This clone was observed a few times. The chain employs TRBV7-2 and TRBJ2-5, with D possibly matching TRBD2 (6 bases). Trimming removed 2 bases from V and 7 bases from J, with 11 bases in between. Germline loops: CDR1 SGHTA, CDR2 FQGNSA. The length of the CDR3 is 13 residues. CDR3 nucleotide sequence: TGTGCCAGCAGCTTATCGGGACTGGCGACCCAGTACTTC. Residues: CASSLSGLATQYF.

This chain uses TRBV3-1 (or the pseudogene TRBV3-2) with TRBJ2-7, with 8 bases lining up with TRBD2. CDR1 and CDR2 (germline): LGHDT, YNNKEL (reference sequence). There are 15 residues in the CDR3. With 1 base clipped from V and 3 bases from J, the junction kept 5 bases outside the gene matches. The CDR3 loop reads CASSQVSGGYYEQYV. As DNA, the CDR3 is TGTGCCAGCAGCCAAGTGAGCGGGGGCTACTACGAGCAGTACGTC.

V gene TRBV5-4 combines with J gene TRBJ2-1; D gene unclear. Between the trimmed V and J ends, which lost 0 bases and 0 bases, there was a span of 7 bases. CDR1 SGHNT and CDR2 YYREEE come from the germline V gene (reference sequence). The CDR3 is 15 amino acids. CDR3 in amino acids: CASSLVSSSYNEQFF. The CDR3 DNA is TGTGCCAGCAGCTTGGTTAGCAGCTCCTACAATGAGCAGTTCTTC.